This TCR beta chain was retrieved from a study of blood T cell repertoires in COVID-19. Study summary: Spain, Italy and the United States supplied samples that represented acute and convalescent COVID-19.

Authors' analysis steps: Amplification from reference gene primers served as the basis for estimated nucleated cell counts. Produced via immunoSEQ multiplex PCR; TCRdb's table is partial and in-frame only. From that table come the V and J calls and clone size; the DNA was used to work out D and trimming. The sample includes 100,000 to 150,000 clones, around 81% of them seen just once. Germline V gene sequence: CDR1 SGHDT, CDR2 YYEEEE. With V trimmed by 0 bases and J by 4 bases, 7 bases remained unmatched. The CDR3 totals 16 residues. Input material: peripheral blood. The receptor's source is a man aged 30 to 39 with COVID-19, enrolled during active disease. The chain carries TRBV5-6 and TRBJ1-5, with TRBD1 identical over 7 bases. The CDR3 DNA sequence: TGTGCCAGCAGCTTGGCCGGGACAGTCAAAAATCAGCCCCAGCATTTT. It specifies CASSLAGTVKNQPQHF.